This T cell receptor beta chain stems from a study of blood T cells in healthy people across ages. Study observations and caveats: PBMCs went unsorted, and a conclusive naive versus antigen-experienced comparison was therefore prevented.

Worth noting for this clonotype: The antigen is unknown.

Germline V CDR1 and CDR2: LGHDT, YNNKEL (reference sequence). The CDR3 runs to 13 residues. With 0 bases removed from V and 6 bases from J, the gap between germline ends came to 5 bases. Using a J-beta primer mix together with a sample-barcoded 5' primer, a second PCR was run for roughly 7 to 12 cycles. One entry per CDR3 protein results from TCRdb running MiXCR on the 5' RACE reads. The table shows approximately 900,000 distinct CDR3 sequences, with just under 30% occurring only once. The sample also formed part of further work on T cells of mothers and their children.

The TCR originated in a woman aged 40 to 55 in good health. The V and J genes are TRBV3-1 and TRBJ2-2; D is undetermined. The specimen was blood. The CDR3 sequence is CASSQERSGELFF. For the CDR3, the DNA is TGTGCCAGCAGCCAAGAAAGGTCCGGGGAGCTGTTTTTT.